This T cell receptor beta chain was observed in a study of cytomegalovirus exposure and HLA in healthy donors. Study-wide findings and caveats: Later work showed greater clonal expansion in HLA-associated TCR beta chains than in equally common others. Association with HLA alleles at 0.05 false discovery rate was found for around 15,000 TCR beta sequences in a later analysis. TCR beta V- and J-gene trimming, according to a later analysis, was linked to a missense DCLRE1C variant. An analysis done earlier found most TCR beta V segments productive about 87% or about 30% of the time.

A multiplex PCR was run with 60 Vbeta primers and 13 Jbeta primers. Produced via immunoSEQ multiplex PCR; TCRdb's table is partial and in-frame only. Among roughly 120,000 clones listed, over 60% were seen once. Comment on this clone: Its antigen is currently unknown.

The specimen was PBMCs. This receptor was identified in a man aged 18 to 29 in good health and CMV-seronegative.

CDR3 DNA sequence: TGTGCCAGCAGTTCCACGGGACTCCCAGATACGCAGTATTTT. Its protein is CASSSTGLPDTQYF. The chain employs TRBV6-5 and TRBJ2-3, with D tentatively TRBD2 (6 bases). This CDR3 region has 14 residues. The germline V and J ends were trimmed by 4 bases and 4 bases, with 12 bases remaining between them. Germline V lookup: CDR1 MNHEY, CDR2 SVGAGI.